The 30 T cell receptor beta chains in this list originate from one sample, sequenced in a study of graft-versus-host responses after intestinal transplantation. Sequencing used immunoSEQ multiplex PCR; TCRdb keeps in-frame clones, though not all of them. The sample yields 45,000 to 65,000 clones, almost 95% seen once. Their antigens are not known. The material was unstimulated CD4+ T cells sorted from spleen or lymph node cells, obtained before transplant. The source of these receptors is a human donor who was the organ donor for an intestinal transplant.

The rearrangement uses TRBV6-5 and TRBJ2-7; D is undetermined. Germline V CDR1 and CDR2: MNHEY, SVGAGI. The CDR3 sequence is 14 residues long. The germline V and J ends were trimmed by 5 bases and 0 bases, with 11 bases remaining between them. The CDR3 here is CASSRTTGSYEQYF. CDR3 DNA: TGTGCCAGCAGTCGCACAACCGGCTCCTACGAGCAGTACTTC.

This clone was seen a single time. The chain links TRBV11-3 to TRBJ2-7; D remains unclear. Germline V CDR1 and CDR2: SGHNT, YENEEA. The germline V and J ends were trimmed by 1 base and 2 bases, with 9 bases remaining between them. The CDR3 runs to 14 residues. The CDR3 nucleotides read TGTGCCAGCAGCTTAGTTACCGTCCCCTACGAGCAGTACTTC. Protein product: CASSLVTVPYEQYF.

The chain employs TRBV15 and TRBJ2-7; possible D gene TRBD2, 5 bases. Germline-derived CDR1 and CDR2 are LNHNV and YYDKDF (reference sequence). V lost 0 bases and J lost 1, with 10 bases in between. The CDR3 contains 15 residues. CDR3 bases: TGTGCCACCAGCAGAGAGTCCGGGGATTCCTACGAGCAGTACTTC. This encodes CATSRESGDSYEQYF.

The CDR3 protein is CASSLVGGGNEKLFF. The CDR3 DNA reads as TGTGCCAGCAGCTTGGTTGGGGGGGGTAATGAAAAACTGTTTTTT. The V gene is TRBV7-2, the J gene TRBJ1-4, with D maybe TRBD1 (5 bases). V was trimmed by 3 bases and J by 4 bases, leaving 12 bases between them. The CDR3 contains 15 residues. The germline gives CDR1 SGHTA, CDR2 FQGNSA.

V gene TRBV4-2 combines with J gene TRBJ2-3; 8 nucleotides line up with TRBD1. CDR1 and CDR2 (germline): LGHNA, YNFKEQ. Trimming took 3 bases from V and 0 from J; bases not matched to a gene: 8. The CDR3 runs 17 residues. The CDR3 loop is CASSQGDRITSTDTQYF. CDR3 DNA: TGTGCCAGCAGCCAGGGGGACAGGATTACTAGCACAGATACGCAGTATTTT.

In regard to this clone: Compared with germline, one end of the junction differs, possibly owing to a read error. The rearrangement links TRBV5-6 to TRBJ1-1, with TRBD1 matching 9 bases. The CDR3 has 15 residues. CDR1 SGHDT and CDR2 YYEEEE come from the germline V gene. CDR3 region: CASSFRDRVATEASF. The CDR3 DNA reads as TGTGCCAGCAGCTTTCGGGACAGGGTCGCCACTGAAGCTTCCTTT.

The CDR3 bases are TGTGCCAGCAGTTCCCTCCGGACGGGAAGCTCCTACGAGCAGTACTTC. This translates into CASSSLRTGSSYEQYF. The V call is TRBV6-5, the J call TRBJ2-7, with D possibly matching TRBD2 (5 bases). The CDR3 extends over 16 amino acids. The V end lost 4 bases, the J end lost 0 bases, and 16 bases lay between the germline ends. CDR1 is MNHEY, CDR2 SVGAGI, per germline.

The chain combines TRBV18 with TRBJ2-5; 9 bases map to TRBD1. The ends lost 3 bases at V and 4 bases at J; junction bases unmatched: 6. The CDR3 loop spans 15 amino acids. In germline, CDR1 is KGHSH, CDR2 LQKENI. CDR3 in DNA: TGTGCCAGCTCACCGGGACAGGGAAGGCGAGAGACCCAGTACTTC. It is translated as CASSPGQGRRETQYF.

The rearrangement links TRBV9 to TRBJ2-3, with 8 bases matching TRBD2. Trimming removed 0 bases from V and 0 bases from J; junction bases left unmatched: 6. The CDR3 runs 17 residues. Germline CDR1 is SGDLS and CDR2 is YYNGEE. CDR3 DNA: TGTGCCAGCAGCGTAGGCCGGGGCGGGGGGAGCACAGATACGCAGTATTTT. Translated, it gives CASSVGRGGGSTDTQYF.

The chain joins TRBV5-8 to TRBJ2-1; 7 nucleotides agree with TRBD2. The V gene end was trimmed by 3 bases and the J gene end by 7 bases; junction bases not matched to a gene: 16. The germline V gene encodes CDR1 SGHTS and CDR2 YDEGEE. The CDR3 is 17 residues long. The CDR3 DNA sequence: TGTGCCAGCAGCTCGGGAGGAGCGGGGTACTTGGGAAATGAGCAGTTCTTC. Its translation: CASSSGGAGYLGNEQFF.

Comments on this clone: Other DNA sequences within the sample encode an identical CDR3. This chain connects TRBV6-5 to TRBJ2-1, with TRBD2 matching 11 bases. V dropped 4 bases and J dropped 3; count of bases not matched to a gene: 5. CDR3 size: 16 residues. CDR1 and CDR2 from the germline V gene are MNHEY and SVGAGI. The DNA of the CDR3 is TGTGCCAGCAGTTCCCTTCTAGCGGGGGGCTACAATGAGCAGTTCTTC. Translating gives CASSSLLAGGYNEQFF.

The chain carries TRBV4-2 and TRBJ2-3; tentatively, D is TRBD2 (7 bases). The CDR3 consists of 17 residues. The germline gives CDR1 LGHNA, CDR2 YNFKEQ. Trimming left V 3 bases short and J 7 bases short, with 23 bases between. The CDR3 nucleotides read TGTGCCAGCAGCCAGCCTCTAAAGGGGGGGCGAGCACATACGCAGTATTTT. This gives the protein CASSQPLKGGRAHTQYF.

This clone was seen just once. CDR3 in amino acids: CASGPLGERGNYEQYF. DNA for the CDR3: TGTGCTAGTGGTCCCCTCGGGGAGCGGGGGAACTACGAGCAGTACTTC. The rearrangement uses TRBV12-5 and TRBJ2-7; 8 bases are a match to TRBD2. Germline V CDR1 and CDR2: LGHNT, FRNRAP. CDR3 size: 16 residues. After removal of 5 bases from V and 3 bases from J, the junction contained 12 bases not matched to a gene. The whole variable domain, remainder taken from reference TRBV12-5 and TRBJ2-7, is DARVTQTPRHKVTEMGQEVTMRCQPILGHNTVFWYRQTMMQGLELLAYFRNRAPLDDSGMPKDRFSAEMPDATLATLKIQPSEPRDSAVYFCASGPLGERGNYEQYFGPGTRLTVT.

The chain links TRBV6-6 to TRBJ1-2; 9 nucleotides line up with TRBD1. The trim removed 7 bases at V and 0 bases at J, leaving 9 bases unmatched. The CDR3 contains 16 residues. Germline CDR1 MNHNY, CDR2 SVGAGI (reference sequence). The CDR3 nucleotides read TGTGCCAGCACCAAGGGGACAGGGTACGCTAACTATGGCTACACCTTC. Protein product: CASTKGTGYANYGYTF.

This clone was counted a single time. The rearrangement links TRBV7-2 to TRBJ2-1; 11 nucleotides line up with TRBD1. This CDR3 spans 14 amino acids. Germline CDR1 and CDR2: SGHTA and FQGNSA. V shed 5 bases and J 7 bases; nucleotides not matched to a gene: 4. CDR3 loop: CASSRTGGGNEQFF. The CDR3 DNA reads TGTGCCAGCAGCCGGACAGGGGGCGGGAATGAGCAGTTCTTC.

This chain connects TRBV30 to TRBJ2-3; D is unclear. CDR3 length equals 13 residues. V gave up 3 bases and J gave up 4 bases, with 11 bases separating them. CDR1 is GTSNPN, CDR2 SVGIG, per germline (reference sequence). The CDR3 loop is CAWSALNSDTQYF. CDR3 DNA: TGTGCCTGGAGCGCCCTTAACTCAGATACGCAGTATTTT. Drawing the rest from reference TRBV30 and TRBJ2-3, the complete variable domain is SQTIHQWPATLVQPVGSPLSLECTVEGTSNPNLYWYRQAAGRGLQLLFYSVGIGQISSEVPQNLSASRPQDRQFILSSKKLLLSDSGFYLCAWSALNSDTQYFGPGTRLTVL.

This clone was seen more than once but under ten times. The chain uses TRBV2 and TRBJ1-2; 9 bases agree with TRBD1. This CDR3 is 12 amino acids long. V was clipped by 6 bases and J by 6 bases; unmatched bases: 2. The germline V gene has CDR1 SNHLY and CDR2 FYNNEI. The CDR3 spells CASRDRGNGYTF. In DNA form, the CDR3 reads TGTGCCAGCAGAGACAGGGGGAATGGCTACACCTTC.

The chain recombines TRBV6-5 with TRBJ1-3; D remains ambiguous. This CDR3 spans 15 amino acids. CDR1 is MNHEY, CDR2 SVGAGI, per germline. Trimming removed 0 bases at V and 1 base at J, with 7 bases between. CDR3 DNA: TGTGCCAGCAGTTACTCGACGGGATCTGGAAACACCATATATTTT. Translated, it gives CASSYSTGSGNTIYF.

The J gene is TRBJ1-4, the V gene TRBV6-1, with D perhaps TRBD1 (5 bases). CDR3 size: 14 residues. The germline CDR1 and CDR2 sequences are MNHNS and SASEGT. The V end was cut by 6 bases, the J end by 5 bases, with 13 bases between. The DNA for the CDR3 is TGTGCCAGCAGGTCCGGGACTGAAAATGAAAAACTGTTTTTT. It specifies CASRSGTENEKLFF.

This clone was counted between two and nine times. J is TRBJ1-1 and V is TRBV19; D not resolved. This CDR3 spans 12 amino acids. In germline, CDR1 is LNHDA, CDR2 SQIVND (reference sequence). V was shortened by 8 bases and J by 3 bases, with 10 bases between the two germline ends. The CDR3 loop is CASATRDTEAFF. The CDR3 nucleotides are TGTGCCAGTGCCACCCGCGACACTGAAGCTTTCTTT.

V gene TRBV6-4 combines with J gene TRBJ2-1, with TRBD2 matching over 10 bases. Germline V CDR1 and CDR2: MRHNA, SNTAGT. V lost 3 bases and J lost 7; bases outside the gene matches: 6. The CDR3 covers 15 residues. The CDR3 sequence is CASSESSGGANEQFF. The CDR3 DNA is TGTGCCAGCAGTGAGTCCAGCGGGGGGGCGAATGAGCAGTTCTTC.

The J gene is TRBJ1-2, the V gene TRBV10-3; a weak D match, TRBD1 (6 bases). This CDR3 is 15 amino acids long. Germline loops: CDR1 ENHRY, CDR2 SYGVKD. V was cut by 3 bases and J by 0 bases, with 11 bases left in between. Here the CDR3 reads CAISETGTPNYGYTF. The CDR3, as DNA: TGTGCCATCAGTGAAACCGGGACACCTAACTATGGCTACACCTTC.

The chain recombines TRBV18 with TRBJ2-3, with D unclear. Between the trimmed V and J ends, which lost 0 bases and 8 bases, there was a span of 6 bases. The CDR3 totals 12 residues. The germline gives CDR1 KGHSH, CDR2 LQKENI. The DNA for the CDR3 is TGTGCCAGCTCACCACCGTGGGCTACGCAGTATTTT. Amino acids: CASSPPWATQYF.

The chain carries TRBV6-5 and TRBJ1-4; D remains ambiguous. There are 13 residues in the CDR3. Trimming took 6 bases from V and 4 from J, leaving 9 bases between them. CDR1 is MNHEY and CDR2 is SVGAGI in the germline V gene. The CDR3 DNA sequence: TGTGCCAGCAGCCGGAGGGTTAATGAAAAACTGTTTTTT. Amino acid sequence: CASSRRVNEKLFF.

The rearrangement joins TRBV4-1 to TRBJ2-7; tentatively, D is TRBD1 (8 bases). The V gene's germline CDR1 is MGHRA and CDR2 YSYEKL. Trimming took off 1 base at V and 4 bases at J, with 17 bases between the two ends. CDR3 length equals 16 residues. DNA for the CDR3: TGCGCCAGCAGCCAAGCCCGACAGGGGAGGGGGTACGAGCAGTACTTC. This sequence encodes CASSQARQGRGYEQYF.

This chain links TRBV5-6 with TRBJ2-3; weak D call: TRBD1 (6 bases). The ends were cut back, 0 bases at V and 6 bases at J, with 11 bases in the middle. In germline, CDR1 is SGHDT, CDR2 YYEEEE. The CDR3 spans 14 residues. In nucleotides, the CDR3 is TGTGCCAGCAGCTTGGTGGGGACAAGGGATACGCAGTATTTT. Its protein is CASSLVGTRDTQYF.

The chain has TRBV2 and TRBJ1-5; D gene uncertain. Germline-derived CDR1 and CDR2 are SNHLY and FYNNEI. Between the trimmed V and J ends, which lost 2 bases and 5 bases, there was a span of 10 bases. The CDR3 loop spans 14 amino acids. The CDR3 sequence: CASSEINGDQPQHF. The CDR3 DNA reads as TGTGCCAGCAGTGAAATAAACGGGGATCAGCCCCAGCATTTT. The full variable domain, rest sourced from reference TRBV2 and TRBJ1-5, is EPEVTQTPSHQVTQMGQEVILRCVPISNHLYFYWYRQILGQKVEFLVSFYNNEISEKSEIFDDQFSVERPDGSNFTLKIRSTKLEDSAMYFCASSEINGDQPQHFGDGTRLSIL.

The rearrangement joins TRBV7-8 to TRBJ1-1; TRBD1 matches at 7 bases. Per germline, CDR1 SGHVS and CDR2 FQNEAQ. The CDR3 consists of 14 residues. The V segment lost 1 base and the J segment 1 base; nucleotides outside the gene matches: 0. The CDR3 coding sequence is TGTGCCAGCAGCTTAGGGACAGGGAACACTGAAGCTTTCTTT. It translates to CASSLGTGNTEAFF.

The chain recombines TRBV5-1 with TRBJ2-2, with a tentative D call TRBD1 (6 bases). Germline values: CDR1 SGHRS, CDR2 YFSETQ. V lost 4 bases, J lost 0 bases, and 10 bases lay in between. The CDR3 has 15 amino acids. The CDR3 nucleotides read TGCGCCAGCAGCCCAGGACAGTCGAACACCGGGGAGCTGTTTTTT. Amino acid sequence: CASSPGQSNTGELFF.

J is TRBJ2-7 and V is TRBV4-3; D unresolved. Germline lookup yields CDR1 LGHNA and CDR2 YSLEER. V was shortened by 11 bases and J by 0 bases, with 8 bases between the two germline ends. The CDR3 runs to 11 residues. The CDR3 is CAPRVSYEQYF. CDR3 DNA sequence: TGCGCCCCCCGAGTCTCCTACGAGCAGTACTTC.